The 4 T cell receptor beta chains listed next were all sequenced from one sample in a study of Ad26.COV2.S vaccination and SARS-CoV-2 variants. Regarding treatment: some 20 received Ad26.COV2.S at low or high dose, single or two shots; 5 received placebo; per-sample allocation not given. Collection of the samples took place on day 63 after the first injection of vaccine or placebo. Clones were sequenced by immunoSEQ multiplex PCR, and TCRdb holds only the in-frame ones, with some missing. Seen here are roughly 330,000 clones, about nine tenths observed once, and the top ten hold around 5.5%. This specimen consisted of peripheral blood, obtained in a trial of Ad26.COV2.S vaccine versus placebo. These receptors all stem from a person aged 18-65 years who received the Ad26.COV2.S COVID-19 vaccine or a placebo.

The genes are TRBV6-2 or TRBV6-3 and TRBJ1-6; 8 nucleotides line up with TRBD1. The V segment lost 5 bases and the J segment 7 bases; nucleotides outside the gene matches: 7. Per the germline V gene, CDR1 is MNHEY and CDR2 is SVGEGT. This CDR3 spans 15 amino acids. The CDR3 bases are TGTGCCAGCAGTGACCGACAGGGGAAGAATTCACCCCTCCACTTT. Its protein is CASSDRQGKNSPLHF.

The V gene is TRBV3-1 (or the pseudogene TRBV3-2), the J gene TRBJ1-6; D not certain. The CDR3 loop spans 12 amino acids. The V gene lost 3 bases and the J gene lost 8 bases, with 5 bases spanning the gap. Germline V gene sequence: CDR1 LGHDT, CDR2 YNNKEL (reference sequence). In DNA form, the CDR3 reads TGTGCCAGCAGCCACGGCGATTCACCCCTCCACTTT. It is translated as CASSHGDSPLHF.

The rearrangement uses TRBV6-2 or TRBV6-3 and TRBJ1-1, with D tentatively TRBD1 (5 bases). Trimming stripped 3 bases from V and 0 bases from J, with 11 bases between. The CDR3 has 15 amino acids. Germline CDR1 MNHEY, CDR2 SVGEGT. As DNA, the CDR3 is TGTGCCAGCAGTTATGGGGGAGCTATGAACACTGAAGCTTTCTTT. It yields the protein CASSYGGAMNTEAFF.

This chain uses TRBV5-6 with TRBJ2-1, with 11 bases aligning to TRBD2. The junction had 5 bases not matched to a gene; V was cut back by 1 base and J by 2 bases. The CDR3 totals 17 residues. Germline V gives CDR1 SGHDT, CDR2 YYEEEE. In DNA form, the CDR3 reads TGTGCCAGCAGCTTGATTAGCGGGGGGGCCCCCTACAATGAGCAGTTCTTC. It is translated as CASSLISGGAPYNEQFF.